These 24 T cell receptor beta chains came from one sample sequenced in a study of technical replicates of blood from a few donors. Measured with immunoSEQ multiplex PCR; TCRdb has only the in-frame clones, and not every one. Here the sample spans nearly 90,000 clones, just under 95% being singletons. The sequenced sample consisted of T cells isolated from PBMCs. The source is a human donor in good health.

The V gene is TRBV25-1, the J gene TRBJ2-1; 7 bases align to TRBD1. The CDR3 is 14 residues long. Germline V gives CDR1 MGHDK, CDR2 SYGVNS. Trimming took 3 bases from V and 8 from J; bases not matched to a gene: 7. The chain's CDR3 is CASSERVQGDEQFF. CDR3 in DNA: TGTGCCAGCAGTGAGCGCGTTCAGGGGGATGAGCAGTTCTTC.

Remarks on this clone: One end of the junction does not line up with germline, which may come from a read error. The chain uses TRBV7-9 and TRBJ2-5; tentative D call: TRBD1 (6 bases). CDR1 and CDR2 from the germline V gene are SEHNR and FQNEAQ (reference sequence). CDR3 length: 15 residues. The CDR3 sequence is CASSYTGQRQETQYF. In nucleotides, the CDR3 is TGTGCCAGCAGTTATACAGGACAGCGCCAAGAGACTCAGTACTTC.

This sequence joins TRBV5-6 and TRBJ1-2; D might be TRBD1 (5 bases). The V and J ends lost 4 bases and 4 bases respectively, with 14 bases between them. This CDR3 comprises 14 residues. Germline CDR1 and CDR2: SGHDT and YYEEEE. The CDR3 DNA reads as TGTGCCAGCAGCCCGGAGGGACGGACCTATGGCTACACCTTC. Translated: CASSPEGRTYGYTF. Filled out from reference TRBV5-6 and TRBJ1-2, the complete variable domain reads DAGVTQSPTHLIKTRGQQVTLRCSPKSGHDTVSWYQQALGQGPQFIFQYYEEEERQRGNFPDRFSGHQFPNYSSELNVNALLLGDSALYLCASSPEGRTYGYTFGSGTRLTVV.

The chain recombines TRBV6-1 with TRBJ2-5, with a possible D match to TRBD2 (6 bases). This CDR3 has 12 amino acids. Trimming removed 8 bases from V and 4 bases from J, with 11 bases in between. Germline CDR1 MNHNS, CDR2 SASEGT. The CDR3 bases are TGTGCCAGCCCCACGGAGGGAGAGACCCAGTACTTC. Amino acid sequence: CASPTEGETQYF.

Concerning this clone: One end of the junction does not line up with germline, which may come from a read error. The genes are TRBV2 and TRBJ2-1, with 11 nucleotides matching TRBD2. CDR1 is SNHLY, CDR2 FYNNEI, per germline. This CDR3 has 13 residues. CDR3 sequence (DNA): TGTACCAGCAGACTAGCGGGACCCAATGAGCAGTTCTTC. Translation gives CTSRLAGPNEQFF.

The V gene is TRBV6-5, the J gene TRBJ2-5; maybe TRBD1 (6 bases). The V end was cut by 4 bases, the J end by 4 bases, with 13 bases between. Germline V lookup: CDR1 MNHEY, CDR2 SVGAGI. This CDR3 region has 14 residues. CDR3 nucleotides: TGTGCCAGCAGTTTCGGACAGTTCGGAGAGACCCAGTACTTC. This encodes CASSFGQFGETQYF.

The V call is TRBV11-2, the J call TRBJ1-5; 8 bases are shared with TRBD1. Losses at the gene ends were 5 bases for V and 2 bases for J; bases not matched to a gene: 2. Germline CDR1 SGHAT, CDR2 FQNNGV. The CDR3 consists of 14 residues. CDR3 residues: CASSLTGGNQPQHF. The CDR3 region has the DNA TGTGCCAGCAGCCTGACAGGGGGCAATCAGCCCCAGCATTTT.

The table lists this clone with a count of one. The chain employs TRBV9 and TRBJ2-1; tentative D call: TRBD1 (8 bases). CDR3 length: 14 residues. Trimming took off 4 bases at V and 7 bases at J, with 15 bases between the two ends. Germline lookup yields CDR1 SGDLS and CDR2 YYNGEE. The CDR3 region is CASSQQGGLNEQFF. The CDR3 coding sequence is TGTGCCAGCAGCCAACAGGGGGGGTTGAATGAGCAGTTCTTC.

This chain uses TRBV5-4 with TRBJ2-3, with D unresolved. This CDR3 is 16 amino acids long. V lost 4 bases, J lost 0 bases, and 15 bases lay in between. Germline CDR1 reads SGHNT; CDR2 reads YYREEE (reference sequence). Here the CDR3 DNA reads TGTGCCAGCAGCCTTCCCGGTTACTCTAGCACAGATACGCAGTATTTT. It translates to CASSLPGYSSTDTQYF.

This rearrangement joins TRBV5-1 to TRBJ2-3; no clear D. CDR1 is SGHRS and CDR2 is YFSETQ in the germline V gene. This CDR3 contains 12 residues. Trimming removed 4 bases at V and 6 bases at J, with 9 bases between. CDR3 in amino acids: CASSLAPDTQYF. The CDR3 region has the DNA TGCGCCAGCAGCCTGGCCCCGGATACGCAGTATTTT.

Only one count was recorded for this clone. The chain links TRBV11-2 to TRBJ2-1; D is ambiguous. The length of the CDR3 is 14 residues. Germline V gene sequence: CDR1 SGHAT, CDR2 FQNNGV. Trimming stripped 2 bases from V and 4 bases from J, with 9 bases between. The CDR3 loop is CASSLTVQYNEQFF. CDR3 nucleotides: TGTGCCAGCAGCTTAACAGTACAATACAATGAGCAGTTCTTC.

The chain employs TRBV29-1 and TRBJ2-3, with D hard to call. V lost 5 bases and J lost 8, with 8 bases in between. The CDR3 totals 10 residues. Germline CDR1 reads SQVTM; CDR2 reads ANQGSEA. Here the CDR3 DNA reads TGCAGCGTTCTAAATGGTACGCAGTATTTT. It specifies CSVLNGTQYF.

The J gene is TRBJ2-7, the V gene TRBV29-1; possibly TRBD1 for D (6 bases). This CDR3 is 14 amino acids long. Trimming took 6 bases from V and 4 from J, leaving 19 bases between them. Germline CDR1 is SQVTM and CDR2 is ANQGSEA. The CDR3 DNA is TGCAGCGTAATGGACAGACTACTCCATTACGAGCAGTACTTC. Translation gives CSVMDRLLHYEQYF.

The sample holds one count of this clone. The chain joins TRBV15 to TRBJ2-7; 14 nucleotides line up with TRBD2. Germline V CDR1 and CDR2: LNHNV, YYDKDF (reference sequence). V dropped 8 bases and J dropped 3; count of bases not matched to a gene: 0. The length of the CDR3 is 13 residues. CDR3 sequence (DNA): TGTGCCACCGGACTAGCGGGAGGCTACGAGCAGTACTTC. This sequence encodes CATGLAGGYEQYF.

This clone was seen a single time. The gene calls are TRBV11-1 and TRBJ2-1; weak D call: TRBD1 (6 bases). Trimming removed 5 bases at V and 7 bases at J, with 15 bases between. CDR3 length: 14 amino acids. CDR1 SGHAT and CDR2 FQDESV come from the germline V gene (reference sequence). The CDR3 spells CASSLSGVANEQFF. The DNA for the CDR3 is TGTGCCAGCAGCCTCTCAGGGGTTGCAAATGAGCAGTTCTTC. Full variable domain (outside the CDR3, taken from reference TRBV11-1 and TRBJ2-1): EAEVAQSPRYKITEKSQAVAFWCDPISGHATLYWYRQILGQGPELLVQFQDESVVDDSQLPKDRFSAERLKGVDSTLKIQPAELGDSAMYLCASSLSGVANEQFFGPGTRLTVL.

The CDR3 DNA follows: TGTGCCAGCAGCTTCGCGGGAGGACCCTACAATGAGCAGTTCTTC. Translated: CASSFAGGPYNEQFF. The chain links TRBV7-9 to TRBJ2-1, with TRBD2 matching over 8 bases. CDR1 and CDR2 (germline): SEHNR, FQNEAQ (reference sequence). Trimming cost V 3 bases and J 2 bases; bases outside gene matches: 3. The CDR3 length is 15 residues. Full variable domain (rest looked up from reference TRBV7-9 and TRBJ2-1): DTGVSQNPRHKITKRGQNVTFRCDPISEHNRLYWYRQTLGQGPEFLTYFQNEAQLEKSRLLSDRFSAERPKGSFSTLEIQRTEQGDSAMYLCASSFAGGPYNEQFFGPGTRLTVL.

The chain has TRBV6-5 and TRBJ1-1; D possibly corresponds to TRBD1 (6 bases). The CDR3 is made up of 14 amino acids. Germline CDR1 is MNHEY and CDR2 is SVGAGI. V lost 5 bases and J 5 bases, leaving 15 bases between the germline ends. CDR3 amino acids: CASSLFQRGTEAFF. The CDR3 DNA follows: TGTGCCAGCAGTCTGTTCCAAAGGGGGACTGAAGCTTTCTTT.

This clone was seen once. The chain couples TRBV4-1 to TRBJ2-7; D unclear. V lost 2 bases, J lost 2 bases, and 10 bases lay in between. This CDR3 is 14 amino acids long. The germline CDR1 and CDR2 sequences are MGHRA and YSYEKL. CDR3 nucleotide sequence: TGCGCCAGCAGCCAATTACGGGTCCCCTACGAGCAGTACTTC. This translates into CASSQLRVPYEQYF.

The CDR3 reads CASSFRTSGSYEQYF. The DNA for the CDR3 is TGCGCCAGCAGCTTCAGGACTAGCGGTTCCTACGAGCAGTACTTC. The chain recombines TRBV5-1 with TRBJ2-7; 10 nucleotides line up with TRBD2. The CDR3 is made up of 15 amino acids. CDR1 is SGHRS, CDR2 YFSETQ, per germline. Trimming took 2 bases from V and 1 from J; bases not matched to a gene: 3.

This clone was picked up one time. The chain is built from TRBV4-1 and TRBJ2-2; TRBD2 matches at 8 bases. CDR1 is MGHRA, CDR2 YSYEKL, per germline. CDR3 length: 18 amino acids. V shed 4 bases, J shed 5 bases, and the junction held 15 bases outside the gene matches. The CDR3 coding sequence is TGCGCCAGCAGCCCACCCCGGAGAGCGGGAGATGGAACCGGGGAGCTGTTTTTT. Its protein is CASSPPRRAGDGTGELFF.

The V and J genes are TRBV13 and TRBJ1-3; D possibly corresponds to TRBD1 (6 bases). This CDR3 contains 17 residues. The ends were cut back, 4 bases at V and 0 bases at J, with 16 bases in the middle. From germline, CDR1 is PRHDT and CDR2 FYEKMQ (reference sequence). The CDR3 bases are TGTGCCAGCAGCTCCACTAGAGGGGGTTACTCTGGAAACACCATATATTTT. It encodes CASSSTRGGYSGNTIYF. The full variable domain, completed using reference TRBV13 and TRBJ1-3, is AAGVIQSPRHLIKEKRETATLKCYPIPRHDTVYWYQQGPGQDPQFLISFYEKMQSDKGSIPDRFSAQQFSDYHSELNMSSLELGDSALYFCASSSTRGGYSGNTIYFGEGSWLTVV.

The chain recombines TRBV5-1 with TRBJ2-5, with 8 nucleotides matching TRBD1. CDR3 length: 13 residues. CDR1 is SGHRS, CDR2 YFSETQ, per germline. With V trimmed by 2 bases and J by 5 bases, 2 bases remained unmatched. The CDR3 DNA is TGCGCCAGCAGCTTACAGGGGGACGAGACCCAGTACTTC. Translating it yields CASSLQGDETQYF. The full variable domain, completed using reference TRBV5-1 and TRBJ2-5, is KAGVTQTPRYLIKTRGQQVTLSCSPISGHRSVSWYQQTPGQGLQFLFEYFSETQRNKGNFPGRFSGRQFSNSRSEMNVSTLELGDSALYLCASSLQGDETQYFGPGTRLLVL.

V usage is TRBV6-5 and J usage is TRBJ1-2, with a weak D call TRBD1 (6 bases). The germline CDR1 and CDR2 sequences are MNHEY and SVGAGI. V was clipped by 5 bases and J by 1 base, with 8 bases between them. The CDR3 totals 13 residues. CDR3 nucleotide sequence: TGTGCCAGCAGTCGGACAGTTAACTATGGCTACACCTTC. It yields the protein CASSRTVNYGYTF.

The V call is TRBV7-6, the J call TRBJ2-7, with TRBD1 matching over 9 bases. The CDR3 contains 13 residues. V dropped 5 bases and J dropped 5; count of bases not matched to a gene: 4. Germline-derived CDR1 and CDR2 are SGHVS and FNYEAQ. As DNA, the CDR3 is TGTGCCAGCAGCCTGGGACAGGGCAACGAGCAGTACTTC. Residues: CASSLGQGNEQYF.